Listed here are 25 T cell receptor beta chains from one sample, sequenced in a study of response to subunit inactivated influenza vaccine. TCRdb recomputed calls from the RT-PCR reads with MiXCR, one row per CDR3 protein. Of around 750,000 distinct CDR3 sequences in the sample, less than 25% were seen once. The sample in question was PBMCs from blood, obtained roughly 5 days after vaccination. The source of these receptors is a man aged 45-65 years who received an inactivated influenza vaccine.

This clonotype has at least ten counts. V is TRBV5-1 and J is TRBJ2-7; 7 bases match TRBD1. Germline V CDR1 and CDR2: SGHRS, YFSETQ. With V trimmed by 3 bases and J by 0 bases, 3 bases remained unmatched. The CDR3 is 14 amino acids. The DNA for the CDR3 is TGCGCCAGCAGCTCACAGGGGTTCTCCTACGAGCAGTACTTC. This encodes CASSSQGFSYEQYF.

The sample holds a few counts of this clonotype. The V gene is TRBV6-1, the J gene TRBJ1-6; 7 bases agree with TRBD1. With V trimmed by 1 base and J by 9 bases, 6 bases remained unmatched. The CDR3 covers 15 residues. Germline V gene sequence: CDR1 MNHNS, CDR2 SASEGT. The CDR3 DNA reads as TGTGCCAGCAGTGAAGAAGAGGGGGCCGGTTCACCCCTCCACTTT. It encodes CASSEEEGAGSPLHF.

The V call is TRBV18, the J call TRBJ1-2, with 9 bases aligning to TRBD1. Germline CDR1 reads KGHSH; CDR2 reads LQKENI. Germline trimming cut 5 bases from V and 2 bases from J; bases unmatched to any gene: 6. The CDR3 has 15 residues. CDR3 nucleotide sequence: TGTGCCAGCTCAGCTTGGACAGGGGACAACTATGGCTACACCTTC. It encodes CASSAWTGDNYGYTF.

The chain has TRBV7-9 and TRBJ2-3, with 10 nucleotides matching TRBD2. V lost 2 bases to trimming and J lost 6 bases; unmatched junction nucleotides: 8. Germline lookup yields CDR1 SEHNR and CDR2 FQNEAQ (reference sequence). The CDR3 sequence is 16 residues long. The CDR3: CASSLWTSGMGDTQYF. The CDR3 nucleotides read TGTGCCAGCAGCTTATGGACTAGCGGAATGGGGGATACGCAGTATTTT.

This chain connects TRBV5-1 to TRBJ2-1, with 8 bases fitting TRBD2. Germline V gives CDR1 SGHRS, CDR2 YFSETQ. V dropped 0 bases and J dropped 4; count of bases not matched to a gene: 9. CDR3 length equals 17 residues. CDR3 residues: CASSLGAAGGPYNEQFF. CDR3 sequence (DNA): TGCGCCAGCAGCTTGGGAGCGGCGGGGGGCCCTTACAATGAGCAGTTCTTC.

Many counts were recorded for this clonotype. The chain links TRBV12-3 or TRBV12-4 to TRBJ1-3, with D possibly being TRBD1 (5 bases). The CDR3 is 12 amino acids. V was cut by 6 bases and J by 6 bases, with 9 bases left in between. The CDR3 spells CASSLGENTIYF. The CDR3, as DNA: TGTGCCAGCAGCCTAGGGGAAAACACCATATATTTT.

J is TRBJ2-3 and V is TRBV20-1, with a possible D match to TRBD2 (5 bases). In germline, CDR1 is DFQATT, CDR2 SNEGSKA (reference sequence). The CDR3 runs to 17 residues. Trimming took off 3 bases at V and 6 bases at J, with 25 bases between the two ends. CDR3 sequence (DNA): TGCAGTGCTAGTTTGCCCTCAGACTGGACCCCGGGGGATACGCAGTATTTT. This sequence encodes CSASLPSDWTPGDTQYF.

This clonotype was seen repeatedly, ten times or more. The gene calls are TRBV5-1 and TRBJ1-5; possibly TRBD1 for D (6 bases). Between the trimmed V and J ends, which lost 0 bases and 2 bases, there was a span of 12 bases. Germline CDR1 is SGHRS and CDR2 is YFSETQ. The CDR3 loop spans 16 amino acids. This chain's CDR3 is CASSLDGRGRNQPQHF. The CDR3 DNA is TGCGCCAGCAGCTTGGATGGCAGGGGACGCAATCAGCCCCAGCATTTT.

This clonotype was seen more than once but under ten times. The rearrangement uses TRBV2 and TRBJ2-1; 9 bases map to TRBD2. The CDR3 loop spans 15 amino acids. Trimming cost V 8 bases and J 4 bases; bases outside gene matches: 9. Germline CDR1 is SNHLY and CDR2 is FYNNEI. CDR3 in DNA: TGTGCCAGCTCTATCGGACTAGCGATATACAATGAGCAGTTCTTC. This encodes CASSIGLAIYNEQFF. Full variable domain (rest looked up from reference TRBV2 and TRBJ2-1): EPEVTQTPSHQVTQMGQEVILRCVPISNHLYFYWYRQILGQKVEFLVSFYNNEISEKSEIFDDQFSVERPDGSNFTLKIRSTKLEDSAMYFCASSIGLAIYNEQFFGPGTRLTVL.

The chain uses TRBV6-2 or TRBV6-3 and TRBJ1-2; D gene uncertain. This CDR3 comprises 13 residues. Germline V gene data show CDR1 as MNHEY and CDR2 as SVGEGT. Deletions cut 8 bases from V and 6 bases from J, with 16 bases between. CDR3 region: CASGVVRAHGYTF. In nucleotides, the CDR3 is TGTGCCAGCGGGGTGGTAAGGGCCCATGGCTACACCTTC.

This rearrangement joins TRBV7-2 to TRBJ2-7, with TRBD2 matching 9 bases. CDR1 SGHTA and CDR2 FQGNSA come from the germline V gene. Losses at the gene ends were 2 bases for V and 3 bases for J; bases not matched to a gene: 11. The CDR3 totals 17 residues. The chain's CDR3 is CASSLTVGAGGYYEQYF. The CDR3 nucleotides read TGTGCCAGCAGCTTAACGGTGGGAGCGGGAGGATACTACGAGCAGTACTTC.

This sequence joins TRBV6-2 or TRBV6-3 and TRBJ2-1; 8 bases are a match to TRBD2. Germline loops: CDR1 MNHEY, CDR2 SVGEGT. The CDR3 runs 15 residues. Trimming removed 4 bases from V and 7 bases from J; junction bases left unmatched: 9. CDR3 sequence reads: CASSSRAGEVNEQFF. The CDR3 bases are TGTGCCAGCAGTTCTAGAGCGGGGGAAGTGAATGAGCAGTTCTTC.

V is TRBV3-1 and J is TRBJ2-3, with D unclear. Trimming took off 3 bases at V and 2 bases at J, with 9 bases between the two ends. The germline CDR1 and CDR2 sequences are LGHDT and YNNKEL (reference sequence). This CDR3 has 14 amino acids. The CDR3 loop is CASSQLTYTDTQYF. The CDR3 nucleotides are TGTGCCAGCAGCCAGCTAACTTACACAGATACGCAGTATTTT.

This clonotype appeared a few times. The chain joins TRBV7-2 to TRBJ2-1; D gene unclear. The CDR3 spans 11 residues. The V end was cut by 3 bases, the J end by 8 bases, with 5 bases between. The germline V gene has CDR1 SGHTA and CDR2 FQGNSA. Here the CDR3 reads CASSFQYEQFF. CDR3 nucleotide sequence: TGTGCCAGCAGCTTCCAGTATGAGCAGTTCTTC.

The J gene is TRBJ2-1, the V gene TRBV24-1, with 11 bases matching TRBD2. This CDR3 has 16 residues. Losses at the gene ends were 3 bases for V and 9 bases for J; bases not matched to a gene: 9. CDR1 is KGHDR, CDR2 SFDVKD, per germline. Written as DNA, the CDR3 is TGTGCCACCAGTGATCAAACTAGCGGGAGTTCGAGTGAGCAGTTCTTC. Protein: CATSDQTSGSSSEQFF.

This clonotype was seen a few times. The rearrangement links TRBV5-1 to TRBJ2-3; TRBD2 matches 7 bases. V lost 4 bases and J lost 2; bases outside the gene matches: 10. CDR1 and CDR2 from the germline V gene are SGHRS and YFSETQ. The CDR3 loop spans 16 amino acids. The CDR3 protein is CASSTFPAGSTDTQYF. The CDR3 region has the DNA TGCGCCAGCAGCACCTTCCCAGCGGGATCCACAGATACGCAGTATTTT.

The J gene is TRBJ2-2, the V gene TRBV6-2 or TRBV6-3; 7 bases map to TRBD1. CDR1 is MNHEY and CDR2 is SVGEGT in the germline V gene. The CDR3 contains 17 residues. Trimming at V came to 6 bases and at J to 0 bases, leaving 10 bases not matched to a gene. The CDR3 DNA sequence: TGTGCCAGCAGACCCGACAGGGTTGGCACGAACACCGGGGAGCTGTTTTTT. It specifies CASRPDRVGTNTGELFF.

This clonotype came up a few times. The chain joins TRBV18 to TRBJ2-5; perhaps TRBD2 as D (6 bases). V lost 6 bases and J 3 bases, leaving 20 bases between the germline ends. This CDR3 is 16 amino acids long. The germline V gene has CDR1 KGHSH and CDR2 LQKENI. CDR3 DNA sequence: TGTGCCAGCTCCCCTCGACTGGGCGGGGCGGAAGAGACCCAGTACTTC. This gives the protein CASSPRLGGAEETQYF.

The sample holds a few counts of this clonotype. The gene calls are TRBV2 and TRBJ2-5; 7 bases agree with TRBD2. This CDR3 region has 13 residues. After removal of 8 bases from V and 7 bases from J, the junction contained 10 bases not matched to a gene. CDR1 and CDR2 from the germline V gene are SNHLY and FYNNEI. The CDR3 nucleotides are TGTGCCAGCGTGAGCGGGGATCGGAGGACCCAGTACTTC. As protein: CASVSGDRRTQYF.

This clonotype was counted ten times or more. The chain couples TRBV7-2 to TRBJ2-1; no reliable D call. V lost 1 base to trimming and J lost 3 bases, with 7 bases between them. Per the germline V gene, CDR1 is SGHTA and CDR2 is FQGNSA. The CDR3 has 14 residues. The DNA for the CDR3 is TGTGCCAGCAGCTTAGACCCGGGCTACAATGAGCAGTTCTTC. It specifies CASSLDPGYNEQFF.

This clonotype showed up just a few times. This chain connects TRBV12-3 or TRBV12-4 to TRBJ2-5; 10 nucleotides agree with TRBD1. This CDR3 has 16 amino acids. The trim removed 5 bases at V and 5 bases at J, leaving 11 bases unmatched. The CDR3 DNA sequence: TGTGCCAGCAGTCAACGACAGGGGGCTTATCGGGAGACCCAGTACTTC. This codes for CASSQRQGAYRETQYF.

The V and J genes are TRBV24-1 and TRBJ2-1; the D gene is possibly TRBD1 (6 bases). The V end was cut by 7 bases, the J end by 0 bases, with 12 bases between. Germline V gene sequence: CDR1 KGHDR, CDR2 SFDVKD. The CDR3 extends over 15 amino acids. This CDR3 is CATSPTGSSYNEQFF. For the CDR3, the DNA is TGTGCCACCAGCCCAACAGGGAGCTCCTACAATGAGCAGTTCTTC.

The chain carries TRBV12-3 or TRBV12-4 and TRBJ2-7; D unclear. The CDR3 spans 14 residues. V was trimmed by 2 bases and J by 2 bases, leaving 10 bases between them. CDR3 DNA sequence: TGTGCCAGCAGTTTATCGGCAGGCACCTACGAGCAGTACTTC. Its translation is CASSLSAGTYEQYF.

The rearrangement joins TRBV6-1 to TRBJ1-5; no definite D call. Germline-derived CDR1 and CDR2 are MNHNS and SASEGT. Trimming shortened V by 1 base and J by 0 bases, and 13 bases separated the two germline ends. CDR3 length: 17 residues. The CDR3 DNA reads as TGTGCCAGCAGTGAAGATCCACAGAGTTATAGCAATCAGCCCCAGCATTTT. Translation gives CASSEDPQSYSNQPQHF.

The chain uses TRBV5-6 and TRBJ1-4; 7 nucleotides align to TRBD1. The CDR3 length is 17 residues. Germline CDR1 reads SGHDT; CDR2 reads YYEEEE. V gave up 3 bases and J gave up 10 bases; unmatched junction bases: 18. DNA of the CDR3: TGTGCCAGCAGCTCCTCTCAAACGACAGGGCGAAGGGGAAAACTGTTTTTT. This translates into CASSSSQTTGRRGKLFF.